These T cell receptor beta chains were read from a single sample in a study of T cells expressing NK-cell markers. TCRdb re-called the 5' RACE reads and shows each CDR3 protein once, DNA omitted. This sample lists roughly 350,000 distinct CDR3 sequences; its ten largest clones have 5% to 5.5%. Sequencing was carried out using blood T cells: a sorted CD56 or NKG2C T cell subset, CD4+ or CD8+ T cells, or bulk PBMC T cells (not recorded which). These receptor sequences come from a man aged 18-69 years in good health. The CDR3 runs from the conserved cysteine through the conserved F or W.

J gene | V gene | CDR3 protein
TRBJ2-7 | TRBV20-1 | CSARDLRVDRANEQYF
TRBJ2-1 | TRBV12-3/TRBV12-4 | CASSLMLAWGEQFF
TRBJ2-7 | TRBV18 | CASSPRSVYEQYF
TRBJ2-1 | TRBV14 | CASSQDLVGEQFF
TRBJ1-2 | TRBV29-1 | CSVGIVNYGYTF
TRBJ1-4 | TRBV3-1 | CASSQELLRGEKLFF
TRBJ2-3 | TRBV29-1 | CSVETAPGQQPTFTSTDTQYF
TRBJ2-1 | TRBV2 | CASSEARRGLYNEQFF
TRBJ1-1 | TRBV28 | CASSSRTGFNMNTEAFF
TRBJ2-1 | TRBV4-2 | CASRSYNEQFF
TRBJ2-1 | TRBV29-1 | CSVGKPFNSYNEQFF
TRBJ2-3 | TRBV29-1 | CSVSARLDTDTQYF
TRBJ1-6 | TRBV2 | CASSERAGVSNSPLHF
TRBJ2-3 | TRBV29-1 | CSVAPGVGTDTQYF
TRBJ1-2 | TRBV4-1 | CASSQHNWTGIYGYTF
TRBJ1-6 | TRBV6-1 | CASRFGGFKDSPLHF
TRBJ2-1 | TRBV6-4 | CARPPLRMYNEQFF
TRBJ2-1 | TRBV11-1 | CASTDSGTGTNEQFF
TRBJ2-3 | TRBV20-1 | CSARGQITGDTQYF
TRBJ2-7 | TRBV20-1 | CSAISGGTEQYF
TRBJ1-2 | TRBV19 | CASSIGGTNYGYTF
TRBJ2-5 | TRBV7-8 | CASRPGQGRETQYF
TRBJ1-1 | TRBV4-2 | CASSQHRGGSIGGVNTEAFF
TRBJ2-4 | TRBV5-1 | CASSSTGVLAKNIQYF
TRBJ2-6 | TRBV4-1 | CASSQDPGTGANVLTF
TRBJ2-7 | TRBV6-5 | CASSRGAGYEQYF
TRBJ2-3 | TRBV7-3 | CASSSYRGFGTDTQYF
TRBJ1-1 | TRBV2 | CASSFTGNMAFF
TRBJ1-6 | TRBV20-1 | CSASPPGQGNSPLHF
TRBJ2-1 | TRBV7-2 | CASSLASSGGSPRSEQFF
TRBJ1-1 | TRBV20-1 | CSAFTRGGLTEAFF
TRBJ2-1 | TRBV2 | CASSYSGGGGNEQFF
TRBJ2-7 | TRBV12-3/TRBV12-4 | CASSFVGASYEQYF
TRBJ1-5 | TRBV5-5 | CASSLGVQPNSNQPQHF
TRBJ2-7 | TRBV30 | CAWTQAPDRGNYYEQYF
TRBJ1-1 | TRBV4-2 | CASSQEAYRNTEAFF
TRBJ2-5 | TRBV18 | CASSPTSGGSGQETQYF
TRBJ2-6 | TRBV6-1 | CASSPGGTGANVLTF
TRBJ1-1 | TRBV12-3/TRBV12-4 | CASSYSTRNTEAFF
TRBJ1-5 | TRBV14 | CASSQDLGEPNQPQHF
TRBJ1-6 | TRBV12-3/TRBV12-4 | CASSLGFSPLHF
TRBJ2-7 | TRBV27 | CASSQRLGEQYF